This T cell receptor beta chain was profiled in a study of T cell repertoires in cytomegalovirus infection. On the study more broadly: Matching HLA type, along with CMV infection, was indicated by public TCR beta signatures.

As to this clonotype: What it binds is not known.

TCRdb used MiXCR to reprocess the reads, holding one entry per CDR3 protein. Of hundreds of thousands of distinct CDR3 sequences listed, under 40% are singletons. Study results and caveats: People with CMV and the relevant HLA were identified by cumulative public TCR beta family frequency. Dominating the ex vivo response were HLA-C-restricted CMV-specific TCR beta clonotypes.

There are 16 residues in the CDR3. V shed 6 bases, J shed 3 bases, and the junction held 10 bases outside the gene matches. Germline V CDR1 and CDR2: MNHEY, SMNVEV (reference sequence). V and J are TRBV27 and TRBJ1-2, with TRBD1 identical over 10 bases. This clonotype originated in a human donor in good health (CMV status not recorded). Some clones in this sample may be carry-over from other donors' samples. Material for sequencing was PBMCs. The CDR3 loop reads CASSPERTGGYYGYTF. The CDR3 bases are TGTGCCAGCAGCCCCGAAAGGACAGGGGGTTACTATGGCTACACCTTC.